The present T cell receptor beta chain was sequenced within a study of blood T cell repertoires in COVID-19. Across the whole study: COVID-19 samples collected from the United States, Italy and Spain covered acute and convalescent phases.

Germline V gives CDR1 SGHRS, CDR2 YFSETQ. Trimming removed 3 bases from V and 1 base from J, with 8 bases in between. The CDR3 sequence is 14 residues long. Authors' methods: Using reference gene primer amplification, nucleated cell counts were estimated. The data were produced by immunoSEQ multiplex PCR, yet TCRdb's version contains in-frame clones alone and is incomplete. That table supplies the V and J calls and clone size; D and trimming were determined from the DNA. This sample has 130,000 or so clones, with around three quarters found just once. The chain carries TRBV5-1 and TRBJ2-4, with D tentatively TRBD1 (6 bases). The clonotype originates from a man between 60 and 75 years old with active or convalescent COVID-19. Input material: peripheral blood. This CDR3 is CASSSDRAKNIQYF. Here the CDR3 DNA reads TGCGCCAGCAGCTCCGACAGGGCCAAAAACATTCAGTACTTC.